This T cell receptor beta chain was retrieved from a study of cytomegalovirus exposure and HLA in healthy donors. 60 Vbeta and 13 Jbeta primers were used in PCR. Data came from immunoSEQ multiplex PCR; TCRdb stores just in-frame clones and leaves some out. The repertoire consists of 150,000 to 200,000 clones, with 75% to 85% occurring once and the leading ten covering almost 7%. CDR3 length equals 13 residues. V was pared by 5 bases and J by 5 bases, with 12 bases between. The germline V gene has CDR1 MNHNS and CDR2 SASEGT. The specimen sequenced was PBMCs. The clonotype originates from a man aged 25-40 years in good health and CMV-seropositive. The rearrangement links TRBV6-1 to TRBJ1-1; D remains unclear. CDR3 protein: CASSIGRGTEAFF. The CDR3 bases are TGTGCCAGCAGTATCGGGAGAGGAACTGAAGCTTTCTTT.